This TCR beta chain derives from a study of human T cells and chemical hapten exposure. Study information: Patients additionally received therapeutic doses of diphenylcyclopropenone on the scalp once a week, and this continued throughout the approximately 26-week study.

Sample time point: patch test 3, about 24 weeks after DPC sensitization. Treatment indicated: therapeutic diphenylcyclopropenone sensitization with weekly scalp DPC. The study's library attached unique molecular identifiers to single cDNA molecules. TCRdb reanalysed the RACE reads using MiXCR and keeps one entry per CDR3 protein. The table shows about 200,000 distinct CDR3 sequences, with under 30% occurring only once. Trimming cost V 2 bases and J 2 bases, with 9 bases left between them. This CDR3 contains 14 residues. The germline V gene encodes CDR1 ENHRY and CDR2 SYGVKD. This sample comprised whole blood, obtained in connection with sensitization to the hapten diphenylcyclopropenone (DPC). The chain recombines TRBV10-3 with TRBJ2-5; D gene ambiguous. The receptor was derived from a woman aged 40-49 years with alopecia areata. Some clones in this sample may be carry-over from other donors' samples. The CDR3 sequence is CAISERPGQETQYF. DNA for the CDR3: TGTGCCATCAGTGAGCGTCCTGGACAAGAGACCCAGTACTTC.